A single sample gave rise to the 2 T cell receptor beta chains below, sequenced in a study of cytomegalovirus exposure and HLA in healthy donors (dated by TCRdb to about 2017). The library was generated by the immunoSEQ multiplex PCR assay. TCRdb obtained this table from immuneACCESS and retained in-frame rearrangements with V and J assigned. These tables miss some clones; where compared with another copy, unresolved V genes account for less than half of the shortfall, and the remainder is unexplained. This sample is represented by 150,000 to 200,000 clones; approximately 87% of them were singletons. Together, the top ten hold approximately 1.5% of the sample. Sequencing was done on a sample of PBMCs. The receptors stem from a woman between 25 and 40 years old in good health and CMV-seronegative.

The chain joins TRBV18 to TRBJ1-1; D is unclear. CDR3 length equals 16 residues. CDR1 is KGHSH and CDR2 is LQKENI in the germline V gene. Deletions cut 0 bases from V and 0 bases from J, with 11 bases between. The CDR3 DNA reads as TGTGCCAGCTCACCACCGGTGTACAGCCTGAACACTGAAGCTTTCTTT. Translated, it gives CASSPPVYSLNTEAFF.

The chain has TRBV30 and TRBJ2-1; 9 bases map to TRBD1. The trim removed 4 bases at V and 9 bases at J, leaving 7 bases unmatched. Germline V lookup: CDR1 GTSNPN, CDR2 SVGIG (reference sequence). The length of the CDR3 is 13 residues. Written as DNA, the CDR3 is TGTGCCTGGAACAGGGGGCTTTACGTTGAGCAGTTCTTC. This sequence encodes CAWNRGLYVEQFF.